This T cell receptor (beta chain) was documented in a study of blood T cells in healthy people across ages. Germline V gene lookup returns CDR1 LNHNV and CDR2 YYDKDF (reference sequence). V was pared by 6 bases and J by 8 bases, with 16 bases between. The CDR3 length is 14 residues. This clonotype was seen once. Its target is not known. Notes on the study in general: Among T cells, TCR beta diversity per million cells dropped roughly linearly as age rose. Naive T cell percentage showed a strong correlation with TCR beta diversity. Donor CMV status was unknown, possibly confounding expanded clonotype changes.

Combining a sample-barcoded 5' primer with a J-beta primer mix, a second PCR ran for roughly 7 to 11 cycles. The template-switch adaptor, which had 12 random nucleotides, put a tag on each cDNA molecule. One entry per CDR3 protein results from TCRdb running MiXCR on the 5' RACE reads. The sample consists of 550,000 to 700,000 distinct CDR3 sequences, approximately 27% of them appearing once. This TCR derives from a woman in her seventies in good health. Sequenced material: blood. V usage is TRBV15 and J usage is TRBJ2-2; D may correspond to TRBD1 or TRBD2 (5 bases each). CDR3 residues: CATRPEGESGELFF. In nucleotides, the CDR3 is TGTGCCACCAGGCCCGAAGGGGAGTCAGGGGAGCTGTTTTTT.